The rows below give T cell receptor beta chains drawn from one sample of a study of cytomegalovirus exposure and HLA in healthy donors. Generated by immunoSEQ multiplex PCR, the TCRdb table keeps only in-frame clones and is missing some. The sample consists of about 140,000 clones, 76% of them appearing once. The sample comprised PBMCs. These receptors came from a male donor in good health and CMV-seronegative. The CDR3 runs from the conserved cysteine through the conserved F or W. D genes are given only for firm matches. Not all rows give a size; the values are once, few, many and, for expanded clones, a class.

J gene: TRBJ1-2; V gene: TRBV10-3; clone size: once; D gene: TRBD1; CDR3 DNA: TGTGCCATCAGTGTACCGGGACAGGGGTATGGCTACACCTTC; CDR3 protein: CAISVPGQGYGYTF
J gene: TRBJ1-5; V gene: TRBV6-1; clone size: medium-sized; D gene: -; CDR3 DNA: TGTGCCAGCAGTGAATCCCTCCCTAGCCAGCCCCAGCATTTT; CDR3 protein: CASSESLPSQPQHF
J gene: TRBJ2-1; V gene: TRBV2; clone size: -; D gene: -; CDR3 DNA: TGTGCCAGCAGTGAGTTGGCAGGACACTCCTACAATGAGCAGTTCTTC; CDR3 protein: CASSELAGHSYNEQFF
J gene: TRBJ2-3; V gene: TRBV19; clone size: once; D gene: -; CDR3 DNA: TGTGCCAGTAGTCCAAGCACAGATACGCAGTATTTT; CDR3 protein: CASSPSTDTQYF
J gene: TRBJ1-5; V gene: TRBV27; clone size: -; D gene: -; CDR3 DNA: TGTGCCAGCAGCGGGCAGGGTCGTAGCAATCAGCCCCAGCATTTT; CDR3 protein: CASSGQGRSNQPQHF
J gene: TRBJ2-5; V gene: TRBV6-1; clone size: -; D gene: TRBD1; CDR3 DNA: TGTGCCAGCAGGGCGGACAGGGCGAGCGGGCAGTACTTC; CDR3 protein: CASRADRASGQYF
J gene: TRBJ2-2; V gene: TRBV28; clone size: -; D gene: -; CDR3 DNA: TGTGCCAGCTCCCTGGGAGGGGGAACACACACCGGGGAGCTGTTTTTT; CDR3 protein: CASSLGGGTHTGELFF
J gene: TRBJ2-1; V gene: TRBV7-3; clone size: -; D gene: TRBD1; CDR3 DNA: TGTGCCAGCAGCGTAGACAGGGCTAATGAGCAGTTCTTC; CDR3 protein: CASSVDRANEQFF
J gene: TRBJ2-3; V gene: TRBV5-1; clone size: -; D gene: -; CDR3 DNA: TGCGCCAGCAGCCGGGGACAAGGGAGCTTGCATACGCAGTATTTT; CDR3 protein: CASSRGQGSLHTQYF
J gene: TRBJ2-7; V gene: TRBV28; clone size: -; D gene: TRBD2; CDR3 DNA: TGTGCCAGCTACTCTAGCGGGAGCTCCTACGAGCAGTACTTC; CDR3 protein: CASYSSGSSYEQYF
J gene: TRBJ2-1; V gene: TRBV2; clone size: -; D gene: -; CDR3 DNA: TGTGCCAGCAGTGGGGGGGGACCAGGGGTAGTCGGGCCCTACAATGAGCAGTTCTTC; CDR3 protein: CASSGGGPGVVGPYNEQFF
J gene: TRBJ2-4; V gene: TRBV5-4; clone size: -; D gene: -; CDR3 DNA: TGTGCCAGCAGCTTGACTAGCCAAACGGACATTCAGTACTTC; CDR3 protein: CASSLTSQTDIQYF
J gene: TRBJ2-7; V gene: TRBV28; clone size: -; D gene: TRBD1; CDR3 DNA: TGTGCCAGCAGCCCCGGGGACAGTTCCTCCTACGAGCAGTACTTC; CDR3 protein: CASSPGDSSSYEQYF
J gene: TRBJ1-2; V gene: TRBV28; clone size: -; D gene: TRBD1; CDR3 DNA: TGTGCCAGCAGTTTTATGACAGGGGGCGGCTATGGCTACACCTTC; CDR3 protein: CASSFMTGGGYGYTF
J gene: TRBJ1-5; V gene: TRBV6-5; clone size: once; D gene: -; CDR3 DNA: TGTGCCAGCAGCGGTACAGGGAGTAGCAATCAGCCCCAGCATTTT; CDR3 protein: CASSGTGSSNQPQHF
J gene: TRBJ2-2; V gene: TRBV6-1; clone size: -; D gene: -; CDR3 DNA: TGCGCCAGCAGTGAACCAGGCAGGGAAGACGGGGAGCTGTTTTTT; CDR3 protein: CASSEPGREDGELFF
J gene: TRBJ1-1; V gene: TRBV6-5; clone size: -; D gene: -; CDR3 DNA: TGTGCCAGCAGTTTGACCAGGGTGTCGAACACTGAAGCTTTCTTT; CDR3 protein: CASSLTRVSNTEAFF
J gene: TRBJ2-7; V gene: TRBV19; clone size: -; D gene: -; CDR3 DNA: TGTGCCAGTAGTCCCGGAGGAGGGAACGAGCAGTACTTC; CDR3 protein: CASSPGGGNEQYF
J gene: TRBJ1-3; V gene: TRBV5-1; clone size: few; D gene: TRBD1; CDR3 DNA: TGCGCCAGCAGCTTGGATCCCGGGACAGGGGTTGGAAACACCATATATTTT; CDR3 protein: CASSLDPGTGVGNTIYF
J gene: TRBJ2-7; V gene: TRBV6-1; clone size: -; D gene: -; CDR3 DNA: TGTGCCAGCAGTGCCGACAGGAGCTCCTACGAGCAGTACTTC; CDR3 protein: CASSADRSSYEQYF
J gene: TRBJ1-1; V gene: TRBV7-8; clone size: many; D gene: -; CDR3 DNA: TGTGCCAGCAGCTTCGGACAGATGAACACTGAAGCTTTCTTT; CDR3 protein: CASSFGQMNTEAFF
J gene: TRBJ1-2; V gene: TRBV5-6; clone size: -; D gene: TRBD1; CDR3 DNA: TGTGCCAGCAGCTTGGCCGGGACAGGGAACTATGGCTACACCTTC; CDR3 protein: CASSLAGTGNYGYTF
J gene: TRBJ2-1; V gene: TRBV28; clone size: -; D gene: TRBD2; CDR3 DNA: TGTGCCAGCAGTTTACGACTAGCGCCCAATGAGCAGTTCTTC; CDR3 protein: CASSLRLAPNEQFF
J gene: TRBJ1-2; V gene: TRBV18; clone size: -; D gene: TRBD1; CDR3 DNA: TGTGCCAGCTCACCACCCGACAGGGGGAACTATGGCTACACCTTC; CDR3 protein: CASSPPDRGNYGYTF
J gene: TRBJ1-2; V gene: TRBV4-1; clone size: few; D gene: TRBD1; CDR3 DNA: TGCGCCAGCAGCCAGCAGACAGGGGCGAACTATGGCTACACCTTC; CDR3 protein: CASSQQTGANYGYTF
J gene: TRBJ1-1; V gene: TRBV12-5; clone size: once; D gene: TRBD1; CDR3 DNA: TGTGCTAGTGGTCTAAATACAGGGGGAACCACTGAAGCTTTCTTT; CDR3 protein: CASGLNTGGTTEAFF
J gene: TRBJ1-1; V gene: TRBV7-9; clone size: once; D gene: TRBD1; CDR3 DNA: TGTGCCAGCAGCCTACAGGGGGCGAAGAGCCTTGAAGCTTTCTTT; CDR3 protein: CASSLQGAKSLEAFF
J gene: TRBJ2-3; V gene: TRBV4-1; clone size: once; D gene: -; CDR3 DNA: TGCGCCAGCAGCCAGGGACACCTAGGGCTGTTGGAGACAGATACGCAGTATTTT; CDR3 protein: CASSQGHLGLLETDTQYF
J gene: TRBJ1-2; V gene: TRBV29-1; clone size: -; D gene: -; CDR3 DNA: TGCAGCGGGCGGACAGAATATGGCTACACCTTC; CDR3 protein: CSGRTEYGYTF
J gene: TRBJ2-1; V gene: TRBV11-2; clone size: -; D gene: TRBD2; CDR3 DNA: TGTGCCAGCAGCTTAGAGGGCGGGGGGCTTTACAATGAGCAGTTCTTC; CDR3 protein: CASSLEGGGLYNEQFF
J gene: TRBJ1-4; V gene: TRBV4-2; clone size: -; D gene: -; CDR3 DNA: TGTGCCAGCAGCCCATCACCTCTAAATCAGGGCGGTAATGAAAAACTGTTTTTT; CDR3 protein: CASSPSPLNQGGNEKLFF
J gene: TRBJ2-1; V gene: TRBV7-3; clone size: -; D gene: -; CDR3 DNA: TGTGCCAGCAGTCAAACAGGGCCTCCTTACAATGAGCAGTTCTTC; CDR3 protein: CASSQTGPPYNEQFF
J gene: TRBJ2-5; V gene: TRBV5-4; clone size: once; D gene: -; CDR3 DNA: TGTGCCAGCAGCTTGGCTCAGGGGGAGACCCAGTACTTC; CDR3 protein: CASSLAQGETQYF
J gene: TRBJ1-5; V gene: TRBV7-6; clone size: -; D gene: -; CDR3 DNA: TGTGCCAGCAGCTTTGGGGGGTGGGAGCCCCAGCATTTT; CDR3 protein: CASSFGGWEPQHF
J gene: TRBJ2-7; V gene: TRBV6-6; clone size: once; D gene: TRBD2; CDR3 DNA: TGTGCCAGCACCCCCGGGGGGACCGAGCAGTACTTC; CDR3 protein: CASTPGGTEQYF
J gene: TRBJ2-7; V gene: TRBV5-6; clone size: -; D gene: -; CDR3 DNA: TGTGCCAGCAGCCTCCGGGAGCGGATCTACGAGCAGTACTTC; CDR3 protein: CASSLRERIYEQYF
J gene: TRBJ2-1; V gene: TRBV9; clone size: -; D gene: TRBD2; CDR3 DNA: TGTGCCAGCAGCGTAAGAAGCGGGGGGGCCCGCTCCTACAATGAGCAGTTCTTC; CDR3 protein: CASSVRSGGARSYNEQFF
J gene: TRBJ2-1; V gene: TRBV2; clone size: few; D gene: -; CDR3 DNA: TGTGCCAGCAGTGTTAACTCTGTTGCAATTGAGCAGTTCTTC; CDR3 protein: CASSVNSVAIEQFF
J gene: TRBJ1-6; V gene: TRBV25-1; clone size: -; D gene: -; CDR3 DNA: TGTGCCAGCAGTGGGGGCAGTTCCTATAATTCACCCCTCCACTTT; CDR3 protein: CASSGGSSYNSPLHF
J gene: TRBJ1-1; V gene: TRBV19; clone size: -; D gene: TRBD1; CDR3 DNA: TGTGCCAGTAGTATCGGACAGGGGGCCGTCACTGAAGCTTTCTTT; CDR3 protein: CASSIGQGAVTEAFF
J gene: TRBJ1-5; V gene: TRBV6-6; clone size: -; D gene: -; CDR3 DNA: TGTGCCAGCAGCCAAAACCCGAGGTATAGCAATCAGCCCCAGCATTTT; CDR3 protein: CASSQNPRYSNQPQHF
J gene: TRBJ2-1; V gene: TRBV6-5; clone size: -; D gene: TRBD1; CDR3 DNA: TGTGCCAGCAGCGGGACAGGGGGGGGGTATGAGCAGTTCTTC; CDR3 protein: CASSGTGGGYEQFF
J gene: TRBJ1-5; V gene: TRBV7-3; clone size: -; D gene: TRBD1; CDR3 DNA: TGTGCCAGCAGCAGAACAGGACAGGGTGATCAGCCCCAGCATTTT; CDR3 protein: CASSRTGQGDQPQHF
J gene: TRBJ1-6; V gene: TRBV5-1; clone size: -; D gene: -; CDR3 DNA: TGCGCCAGCAGCTTGGGCGGGAATTCACCCCTCCACTTT; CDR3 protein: CASSLGGNSPLHF
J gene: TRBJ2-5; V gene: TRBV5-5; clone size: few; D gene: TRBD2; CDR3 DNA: TGTGCCAGCAGTGTAGGCGGGGGGGCGGGAGAGACCCAGTACTTC; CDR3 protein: CASSVGGGAGETQYF
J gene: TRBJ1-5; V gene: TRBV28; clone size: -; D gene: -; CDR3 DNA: TGTGCCAGCAGTTTAGACAGTCTTGGGCCCCAGCATTTT; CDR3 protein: CASSLDSLGPQHF
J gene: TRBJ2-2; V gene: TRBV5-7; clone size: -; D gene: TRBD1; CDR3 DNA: TGTGCCAGCAGCGTGGGACAGGGCACCGGGGAGCTGTTTTTT; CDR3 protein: CASSVGQGTGELFF
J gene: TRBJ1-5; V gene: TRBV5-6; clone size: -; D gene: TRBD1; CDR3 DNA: TGTGCCAGCAGCTTAGTAGGGACAGGGAATCAGCCCCAGCATTTT; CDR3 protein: CASSLVGTGNQPQHF
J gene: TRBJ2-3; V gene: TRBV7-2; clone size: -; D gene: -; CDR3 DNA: TGTGCCAGCAGCCCATTTGGGGGGGGCGAAAGCAGGACGCAGTATTTT; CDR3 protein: CASSPFGGGESRTQYF
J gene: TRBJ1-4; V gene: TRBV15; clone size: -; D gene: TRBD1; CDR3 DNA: TGTGCCACCAGCACAACGCCAGGGGGCGCAACTAATGAAAAACTGTTTTTT; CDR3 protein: CATSTTPGGATNEKLFF
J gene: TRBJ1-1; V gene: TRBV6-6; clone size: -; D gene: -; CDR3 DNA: TGTGCCAGCAGTTTTGGACAGAACATGAACACTGAAGCTTTCTTT; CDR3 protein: CASSFGQNMNTEAFF
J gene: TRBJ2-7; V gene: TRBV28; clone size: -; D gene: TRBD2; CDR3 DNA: TGTGCCAGCAGTCCCGGGACTACGAAGGTCTACGAGCAGTACTTC; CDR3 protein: CASSPGTTKVYEQYF
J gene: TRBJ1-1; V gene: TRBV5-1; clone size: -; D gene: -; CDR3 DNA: TGCGCCAGCAGCTTGGCCGGGGGGAACACTGAAGCTTTCTTT; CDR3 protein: CASSLAGGNTEAFF
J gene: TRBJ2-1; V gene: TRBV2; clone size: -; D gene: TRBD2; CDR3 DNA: TGTGCCAGCACCAGACTAGCGGGGACCTACAATGAGCAGTTCTTC; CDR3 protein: CASTRLAGTYNEQFF
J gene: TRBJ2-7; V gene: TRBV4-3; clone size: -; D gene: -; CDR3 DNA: TGCGCCAGCAGCCAAGTTCCACACCACGAGCAGTACTTC; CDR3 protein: CASSQVPHHEQYF
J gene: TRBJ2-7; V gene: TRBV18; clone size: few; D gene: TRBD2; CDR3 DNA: TGTGCCAGCTCACAGCTCTCGGGGGGGCATTCCTACGAGCAGTACTTC; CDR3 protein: CASSQLSGGHSYEQYF
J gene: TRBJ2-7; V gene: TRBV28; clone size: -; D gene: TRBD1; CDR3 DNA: TGTGCCAGCAGTCGTCCGGGACAGGGCTACGAGCAGTACTTC; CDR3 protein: CASSRPGQGYEQYF
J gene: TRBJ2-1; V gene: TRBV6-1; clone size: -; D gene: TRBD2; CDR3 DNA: TGTGCCAGCAGTACGGGACTAGCGGGAGCTAATGAGCAGTTCTTC; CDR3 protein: CASSTGLAGANEQFF
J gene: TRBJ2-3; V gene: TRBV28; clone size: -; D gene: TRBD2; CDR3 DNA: TGTGCCAGCAGTCAGAGCGGGGATAGCACAGATACGCAGTATTTT; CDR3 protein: CASSQSGDSTDTQYF
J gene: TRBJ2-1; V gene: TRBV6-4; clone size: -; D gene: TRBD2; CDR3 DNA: TGTGCCAGCAGTTCGGATAGCGGGTTCTCCTACAATGAGCAGTTCTTC; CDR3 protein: CASSSDSGFSYNEQFF